This T cell receptor (beta chain) was identified during a study of T cells after yellow fever vaccination. In the case of this clonotype: A junction boundary mismatches the germline segment, possibly from a read error.

Germline assignment: CDR1 MNHNY and CDR2 SVGAGI (reference sequence). The CDR3 is 13 amino acids. A single record per CDR3 protein comes from TCRdb applying MiXCR to the 5' RACE reads. There are 30,000 to 35,000 distinct CDR3 sequences in the sample; around 6.7% occur only once, and 22% lies in the top ten. Study-level points and caveats: Post-booster samples contained most primary-vaccination clones (more than 95% CD4, about 87% CD8). Among sorted memory subsets on day 0, almost all vaccine-responding clonotypes fell below detection.

This TCR was recovered from a man between 18 and 29 years old who received the YFV17D yellow fever vaccine. The V and J genes are TRBV6-6 and TRBJ1-1, with D tentatively TRBD1 (5 bases). The sample here was PBMCs, either bulk or a sorted T-cell subset (CD4+, CD8+, memory, or dextramer-sorted; not recorded which), taken on the day of the first yellow fever vaccination. CDR3 protein: CASIYGGDTEAFF. CDR3 DNA sequence: TGTGCCAGCATTTACGGGGGGGATACTGAAGCTTTCTTT.